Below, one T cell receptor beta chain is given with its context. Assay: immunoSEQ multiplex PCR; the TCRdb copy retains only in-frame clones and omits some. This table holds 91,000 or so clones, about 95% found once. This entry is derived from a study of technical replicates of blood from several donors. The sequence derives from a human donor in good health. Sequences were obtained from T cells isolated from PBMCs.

The chain's CDR3 is CATATSGRPYF. The CDR3 coding sequence is TGTGCCACCGCAACTAGCGGGAGACCGTACTTC. The V gene is TRBV19, the J gene TRBJ2-5; 11 nucleotides match TRBD2. The CDR3 consists of 11 residues. Trimming at V came to 10 bases and at J to 13 bases, leaving 8 bases not matched to a gene. Per the germline V gene, CDR1 is LNHDA and CDR2 is SQIVND (reference sequence).